This T cell receptor delta chain appears in the sequencing data of a study of γδ T cells in repeated Plasmodium falciparum infection. On the study more broadly: Malian children with intense seasonal malaria exposure were compared with matched Australian children. Sampling occurred at baseline, pre-infection for selected infections, and 21 days post-infection. Study-wide results and caveats: One small rural Malian village, predominantly a single ethnic group, supplied the cohort.

TCRdb used CATT to re-call clones from the multiplex PCR reads. The sample has around 52,000 delta-chain clones, about 1.5% seen once. Bulk repertoires came from Vgamma9/Vdelta2+ or Vdelta2-negative gammadelta T cells flow-sorted from PBMC. J lost 0 bases, V lost 0 bases, and 25 bases had no gene match. Looked up from germline, CDR1 is TSWWSYY and CDR2 is QGS. CDR3 size: 23 residues. This clone was picked up a small number of times. Antigen unknown. This is likely an artifact of a read error, given a far larger clone one base away. This same CDR3 is encoded by further DNA sequences in the sample. The sequenced material came from gamma-delta T cells from blood. V and J are TRDV1 and TRDJ1; 7 bases match TRDD3. The source of this sequence is a pool of human donors (malaria-infected and uninfected, not separated). The DNA of the CDR3 is TGTGCTCTTGGGGAACTAGATTTTTCTCCGTCTTGCAAACTGGGGTCATACACCGATAAACTCATCTTT. As protein: CALGELDFSPSCKLGSYTDKLIF.